A single sample gave rise to the 10 T cell receptor beta chains below, sequenced in a study of cytomegalovirus exposure and HLA in healthy donors. 60 Vbeta and 13 Jbeta primers were used in PCR. Only in-frame clones appear in the TCRdb table, and some are missing; sequencing was by immunoSEQ multiplex PCR. The top ten clones hold approximately 10% of a sample with roughly 150,000 clones, roughly 74% of them seen once. What was sequenced was PBMCs. The receptor set was obtained from a man aged 18 to 30 in good health and CMV-seropositive.

The V gene is TRBV5-5, the J gene TRBJ2-2, with D perhaps TRBD2 (6 bases). V lost 4 bases to trimming and J lost 2 bases, with 15 bases between them. Germline V gene lookup returns CDR1 SGHKS and CDR2 YYEKEE (reference sequence). CDR3 length equals 16 residues. This CDR3 is CASSLITGGNTGELFF. Here the CDR3 DNA reads TGTGCCAGCAGCCTAATTACCGGGGGTAACACCGGGGAGCTGTTTTTT.

CDR3 sequence (DNA): TGTGCCAGCAGCTTAAGGGGGCGTTGGGCAGAGACCCAGTACTTC. This sequence encodes CASSLRGRWAETQYF. The genes are TRBV7-9 and TRBJ2-5; 7 positions match TRBD1. The germline CDR1 and CDR2 sequences are SEHNR and FQNEAQ (reference sequence). This CDR3 contains 15 residues. Trimming at V came to 2 bases and at J to 4 bases, leaving 7 bases not matched to a gene.

The CDR3: CASSPPSGRAWNEQFF. CDR3 bases: TGTGCCAGCAGCCCACCTAGCGGGAGGGCCTGGAATGAGCAGTTCTTC. The rearrangement joins TRBV2 to TRBJ2-1; TRBD2 agrees at 12 bases. The CDR3 runs to 16 residues. Losses at the gene ends were 6 bases for V and 7 bases for J; bases not matched to a gene: 10. Per the germline V gene, CDR1 is SNHLY and CDR2 is FYNNEI.

This rearrangement joins TRBV5-1 to TRBJ2-1; 7 positions match TRBD1. V dropped 4 bases and J dropped 7; count of bases not matched to a gene: 11. The germline V gene has CDR1 SGHRS and CDR2 YFSETQ. This CDR3 is 15 amino acids long. The CDR3: CASSPQGVGRNEQFF. The CDR3 nucleotides are TGCGCCAGCAGCCCCCAGGGGGTGGGTAGGAATGAGCAGTTCTTC.

The chain is built from TRBV4-2 and TRBJ1-5; possible D gene TRBD1, 6 bases. Looked up from germline, CDR1 is LGHNA and CDR2 is YNFKEQ. The V end lost 0 bases, the J end lost 2 bases, and 11 bases lay between the germline ends. This CDR3 comprises 16 residues. The CDR3 DNA follows: TGTGCCAGCAGCCAAGAATCAGGGGAAGGCAATCAGCCCCAGCATTTT. Encoded protein: CASSQESGEGNQPQHF.

The rearrangement uses TRBV20-1 and TRBJ2-7; 7 bases align to TRBD1. The CDR3 contains 11 residues. Germline V gives CDR1 DFQATT, CDR2 SNEGSKA (reference sequence). CDR3 region: CSTGTVSEQYF. The CDR3 coding sequence is TGCTCCACCGGGACAGTTAGCGAGCAGTACTTC.

V gene TRBV9 combines with J gene TRBJ2-3, with 7 bases fitting TRBD1. Germline trimming cut 3 bases from V and 4 bases from J; bases unmatched to any gene: 5. CDR1 and CDR2 (germline): SGDLS, YYNGEE. The CDR3 is made up of 14 amino acids. CDR3 residues: CASSATGQPDTQYF. Here the CDR3 DNA reads TGTGCCAGCAGCGCAACGGGACAGCCAGATACGCAGTATTTT.

This clone has a handful of counts. The CDR3 region is CASYSLPHNEQFF. The CDR3 DNA reads TGTGCCAGCTATAGTCTCCCCCACAATGAGCAGTTCTTC. V usage is TRBV6-5 and J usage is TRBJ2-1, with unresolved D. Germline V CDR1 and CDR2: MNHEY, SVGAGI. V was clipped by 8 bases and J by 5 bases, with 13 bases between them. CDR3 length: 13 amino acids.

The V call is TRBV18, the J call TRBJ1-1; possible D gene TRBD1, 5 bases. CDR1 is KGHSH, CDR2 LQKENI, per germline. V was cut by 4 bases and J by 0 bases, with 18 bases left in between. CDR3 length: 17 amino acids. The CDR3 region has the DNA TGTGCCAGCTCACTACGGGAGGGGCCCGGAATGAACACTGAAGCTTTCTTT. Residues: CASSLREGPGMNTEAFF.

The genes are TRBV30 and TRBJ2-7; 9 bases map to TRBD2. With V trimmed by 5 bases and J by 0 bases, 5 bases remained unmatched. This CDR3 is 14 amino acids long. Germline assignment: CDR1 GTSNPN and CDR2 SVGIG (reference sequence). The CDR3 is CAWATSGNSYEQYF. In nucleotides, the CDR3 is TGTGCCTGGGCGACTAGCGGAAACTCCTACGAGCAGTACTTC.